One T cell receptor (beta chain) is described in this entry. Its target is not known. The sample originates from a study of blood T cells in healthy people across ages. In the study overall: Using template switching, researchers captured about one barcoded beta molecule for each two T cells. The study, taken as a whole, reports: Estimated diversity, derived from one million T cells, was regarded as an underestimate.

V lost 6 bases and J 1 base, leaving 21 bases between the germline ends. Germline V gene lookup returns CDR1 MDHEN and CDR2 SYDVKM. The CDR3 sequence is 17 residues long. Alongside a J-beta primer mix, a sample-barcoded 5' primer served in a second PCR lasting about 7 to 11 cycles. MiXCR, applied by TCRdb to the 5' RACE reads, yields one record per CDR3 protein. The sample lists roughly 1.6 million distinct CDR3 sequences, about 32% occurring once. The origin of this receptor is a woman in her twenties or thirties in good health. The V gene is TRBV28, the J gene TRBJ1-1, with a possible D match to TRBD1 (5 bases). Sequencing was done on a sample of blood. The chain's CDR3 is CASSRTRDPVTNTEAFF. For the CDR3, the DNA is TGTGCCAGCAGCAGGACCCGGGACCCGGTGACGAACACTGAAGCTTTCTTT.